This record concerns one TCR beta chain sequence. No antigen is known for it. Per-base quality was not reported, and no clone a single base away is much larger than it. Trimming costs V 4 bases and J 2 bases, and their ends lie 11 bases apart. The CDR3 numbers 15 residues from cysteine through phenylalanine. The CDR3 DNA has 45 bases and is translated from base 1. The germline V gene yields MNHNS for CDR1 and SASEGT for CDR2. This sample stems from a study of PD-L1 blockade in urothelial cancer (dated by TCRdb to the late 2010s). Context from the whole study: Therapy was started at some point between 2013 and 2015 for all patients, and atezolizumab 1,200 mg was administered intravenously every 3 weeks. About 85% of the roughly 29 patients were males with bladder-origin urothelial cancer, and about 60% of the roughly 30 reported a prior smoking history. Patients had an ECOG performance status of 0 or 1 and had received between 0 and 3 prior chemotherapy regimens. Blood samples were analyzed at two time points: 3 weeks after treatment start (second dose) and 6 weeks after treatment start. Blood samples gave a median of approximately 150,000 T cells and 77,000 or so unique TCRs, with a median clonality of approximately 0.08. The study was an exploratory multi-omic analysis of somatic, immune and clinical correlates of response to PD-L1 blockade with atezolizumab in urothelial cancer. Pretreatment tumor samples, along with matched peripheral blood collected serially before and after atezolizumab treatment, underwent TCR sequencing. Progression-free survival longer than 6 months counted as durable clinical benefit, and TCR features were additionally tested against both progression-free and overall survival. In the same patients, whole exome sequencing and RNA sequencing of pretreatment tumors were performed in addition to TCR sequencing. Several patients reached durable clinical benefit, while some 20 patients did not. Twenty-nine patients had pretreatment blood TCR-seq, around 24 had at least one posttreatment blood collection, and around 24 had tumor TCR-seq. General conclusions and limits of the study: At 3 weeks after the start of treatment, tumor-associated TCR clones in peripheral blood had expanded more in patients with durable benefit (n ≈ 22, p = 0.022). A pretreatment peripheral blood TCR clonality below the median was linked to improved progression-free and overall survival. Because of the small sample size (n ≈ 31) and the many exploratory analyses performed, the results are intended to be regarded as hypothesis-generating.

The sample's time point label, decoded: peripheral blood 6 weeks after treatment start. A cohort of roughly 30 patients with locally advanced or metastatic urothelial carcinoma, treated at Memorial Sloan Kettering on a trial protocol, was included. Peripheral blood mononuclear cells were collected pretreatment and during treatment, at between 1 and 8 total time points per patient. The Qiagen DNeasy Blood extraction kit was used to purify genomic DNA from total PBMCs and tumor samples. PBMCs were collected pretreatment and during treatment and were isolated and stored as previously described. Each PCR received spiked-in synthetic TCR analog templates so that absolute template abundance could be estimated from read counts. TCRbeta CDR3 regions were amplified from genomic DNA with bias-controlled V and J gene primers using the immunoSEQ assay. Sequencing of rearranged TCRbeta segments was performed at approximately 20X coverage. The study's own analysis went as follows. Sequencing errors were corrected by clustering, and CDR3s were annotated against IMGT so that V, D and J genes could be assigned. Out-of-frame and stop-codon sequences were excluded, and only productive TCRbeta rearrangements were used in downstream analyses. Clonality was computed as one minus Shannon entropy normalized by the log of the number of unique productive sequences. Clones differing between time points or between blood and tumor were identified by Fisher's exact test with Benjamini-Hochberg correction at adjusted p below 0.01. TCRdb holds this immuneACCESS table with in-frame rearrangements only. Some clones are missing; in checked studies, unresolved V genes explain under half, and the rest has no known cause. The V and J calls and clone size were taken over from that table, and D and trimming were inferred from the DNA. The table for this sample lists some 120,000 clones; under 95% of them were counted only once. 3.5% to 4.5% of the sample is in the top ten clones.

The chain was built from TRBV6-1 and TRBJ2-2; 6 matching bases give a weak D call of TRBD1. The specimen comprised PBMCs, sampled around atezolizumab (anti-PD-L1) treatment. The receptor was derived from a man between 60 and 70 years old with urothelial cancer. The base sequence is TGTGCCAGCAGTGTCCACAGGGCAAACACCGGGGAGCTGTTTTTT. The translation is CASSVHRANTGELFF.